The T cell receptor (beta chain) under discussion was sequenced for a study of vaccination and CD4 T cells after COVID-19. General study findings and limits: Median SARS-CoV-2-reactive clonotype numbers went from approximately 21 to 38; this increase was not significant.

Looked up from germline, CDR1 is SGHRS and CDR2 is YFSETQ. The germline V and J ends were trimmed by 0 bases and 3 bases, with 13 bases remaining between them. The CDR3 length is 16 residues. As regards this clonotype: Its target is unknown.

Treatment defined: roughly 11-day PBMC culture with coronavirus spike peptide pools or control peptides (ViraFEST assay). Scientists ran DNA taken from cultured CD4+ T cells through the Oncomine TCR Beta short-read assay for sequencing. TCRdb reprocessed the PCR reads with MiXCR, giving one entry per CDR3 protein. The sample includes some 4,000 distinct CDR3 sequences, around 21% of them seen just once. The sample comprised CD4+ T cells from blood, cultured in vitro. This clonotype was sampled from a human donor who had recovered from COVID-19. The chain is built from TRBV5-1 and TRBJ1-3; D gene ambiguous. In DNA, the CDR3 is TGCGCCAGCAGCTTGGCCCCCGCGGCAGGTGGAAACACCATATATTTT. As protein: CASSLAPAAGGNTIYF.